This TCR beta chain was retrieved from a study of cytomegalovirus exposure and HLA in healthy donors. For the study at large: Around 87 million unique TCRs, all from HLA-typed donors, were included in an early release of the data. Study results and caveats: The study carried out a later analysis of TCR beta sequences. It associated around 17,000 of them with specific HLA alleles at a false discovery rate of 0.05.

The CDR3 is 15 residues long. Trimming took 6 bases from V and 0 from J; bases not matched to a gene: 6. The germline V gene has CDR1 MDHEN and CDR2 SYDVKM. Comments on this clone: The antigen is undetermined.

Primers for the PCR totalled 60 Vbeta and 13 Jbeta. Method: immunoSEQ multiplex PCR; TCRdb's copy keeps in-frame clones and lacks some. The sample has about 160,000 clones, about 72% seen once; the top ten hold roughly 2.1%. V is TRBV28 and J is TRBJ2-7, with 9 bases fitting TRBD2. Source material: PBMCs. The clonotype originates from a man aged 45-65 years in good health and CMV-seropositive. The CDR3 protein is CASRLAGTTSYEQYF. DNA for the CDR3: TGTGCCAGCAGGCTAGCGGGGACGACCTCCTACGAGCAGTACTTC.